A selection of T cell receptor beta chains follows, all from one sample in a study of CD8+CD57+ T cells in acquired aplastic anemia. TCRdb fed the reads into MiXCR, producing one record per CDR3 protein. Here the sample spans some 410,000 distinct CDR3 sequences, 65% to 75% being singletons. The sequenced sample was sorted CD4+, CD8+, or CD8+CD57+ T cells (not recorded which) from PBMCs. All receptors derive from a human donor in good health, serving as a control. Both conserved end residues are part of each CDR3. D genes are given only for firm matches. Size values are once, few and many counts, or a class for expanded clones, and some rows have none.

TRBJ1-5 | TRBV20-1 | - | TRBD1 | TGCAGTGCCTTCGAGACAGGGGCTCTCAATCAGCCCCAGCATTTT | CSAFETGALNQPQHF
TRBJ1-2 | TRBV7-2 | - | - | TGTGCCAGCAGCTTACGGCGAAGGGTGGGGGACTATGGCTACACGTTC | CASSLRRRVGDYGYTF
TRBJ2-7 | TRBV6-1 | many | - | TGTGCCAGCAGTATAAGGGTGTTCGAGCAGTACTTC | CASSIRVFEQYF
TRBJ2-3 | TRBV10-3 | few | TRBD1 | TGTGCCATCAGCCCACAGGGGGCCAGATACGCCGCAGATACGCAGTATTTT | CAISPQGARYAADTQYF
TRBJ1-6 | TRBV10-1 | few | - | TGCGCCAGCGGGGACTATAATTCACCCCTCCACTTT | CASGDYNSPLHF
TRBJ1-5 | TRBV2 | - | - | TGTGCCACCAGTCCGGGAAAGGACACACCCCCCCACCTTTTT | CATSPGKDTPPHLF
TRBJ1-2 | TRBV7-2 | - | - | TGTGCCAGCAGCTTAGATCTAAGGTACGATGGGTACTTCTTC | CASSLDLRYDGYFF
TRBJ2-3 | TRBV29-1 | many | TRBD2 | TGCAGCGTGGTGGGGGGGGGGGGAGATACGCAGTATTTT | CSVVGGGGDTQYF
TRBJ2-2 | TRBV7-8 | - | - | TGTGCCAGCAGTAGGCCGGGTAATGACGGAGAGCTGTTTTTT | CASSRPGNDGELFF
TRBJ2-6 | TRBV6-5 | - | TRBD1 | TGTGCCAGCGGGTTGACAGGGGTCGGACCTGGGGCCAACGTCCTGACTTTC | CASGLTGVGPGANVLTF
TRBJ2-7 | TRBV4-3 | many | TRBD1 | TGCGCCAGCAGCCATGAAGGACAGGGTTTGGGGGAGCAGTACTTC | CASSHEGQGLGEQYF
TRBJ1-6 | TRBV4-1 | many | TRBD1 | TGCGCCAGCAGCCGAGGACAGGTTGGGAGTTCACCCCTCCACTTT | CASSRGQVGSSPLHF
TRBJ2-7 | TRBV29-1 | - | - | TGCAGCGTGGCGACAGATAGCGTGCAGTACTTC | CSVATDSVQYF
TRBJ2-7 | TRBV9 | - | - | TGTGCCAGCAGCGTAGGAGGCAGTCCTAAGTACTTC | CASSVGGSPKYF
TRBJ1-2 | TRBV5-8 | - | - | TGTGCCAGCAGCACTACCGGGCCAGGGAACTATGGCTACACCTTC | CASSTTGPGNYGYTF
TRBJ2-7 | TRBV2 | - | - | - | CASQQGSKGYFGPGF
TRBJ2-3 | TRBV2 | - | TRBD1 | TGTGCCAGCAACCCAGGGGGTTGTAGCACCGATGAGCAGTATTTT | CASNPGGCSTDEQYF
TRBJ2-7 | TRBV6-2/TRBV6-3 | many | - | TGTGCCAGCAGTTATGGCAGGGTTCGTCACGAGCAGTACTTC | CASSYGRVRHEQYF
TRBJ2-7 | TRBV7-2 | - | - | TGTGCCAGCAGCTTACGCTCGGACTACAACGAGCAGTACTTC | CASSLRSDYNEQYF
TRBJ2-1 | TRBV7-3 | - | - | TGCGCCAGCAGCTTGGACCAGGGTGGGACGGTCTTC | CASSLDQGGTVF
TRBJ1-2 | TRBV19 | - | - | TGTGCCAGTAGTGCAGGGGAATACGGCTACACCTTC | CASSAGEYGYTF
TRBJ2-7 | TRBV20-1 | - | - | TGCAGTGCTACTGGCCGGGATCTGGGGGGCGTCGAGCAGTACTTC | CSATGRDLGGVEQYF
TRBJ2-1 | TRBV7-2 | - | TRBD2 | TGTGCCAGCAGCTTAGTGCCTAGCGGGGGCTACAATGAGCAGTTCTTC | CASSLVPSGGYNEQFF
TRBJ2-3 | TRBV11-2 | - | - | TGTGCCAGCAGAGCAACGGGACAGGGGACTAGCGAGGACACGCAGTATTTT | CASRATGQGTSEDTQYF
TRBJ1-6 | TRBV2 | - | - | TGTGCCAGCGGGCTCAGGGGCTATAATTCACCCCTCCACTTT | CASGLRGYNSPLHF
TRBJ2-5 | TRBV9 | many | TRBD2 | TGTGCCAGCAGCGTACTAGCGGGGGGGGAGACCCAGTACTTC | CASSVLAGGETQYF
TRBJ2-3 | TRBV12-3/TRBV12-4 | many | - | TGTGCCAGCAGTTGGGCAGGGAACACAGATACGCAGTATTTT | CASSWAGNTDTQYF
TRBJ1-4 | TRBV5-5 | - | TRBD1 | TGTGCCAGCAGCGTAAGACAGGGAGGGACTAATGAAAAACTGTTTTTT | CASSVRQGGTNEKLFF
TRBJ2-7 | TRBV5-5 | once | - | TGCGCCAGCAGCCTCCTTCACAATACCTACGAGCAGTACTTC | CASSLLHNTYEQYF
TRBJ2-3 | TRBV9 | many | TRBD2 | TGTGCCAGCAGCGTGACTAGCTTTAGCAGTCGGGATACGCAGTATTTT | CASSVTSFSSRDTQYF
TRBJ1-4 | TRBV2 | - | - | TGTGCCAGCATGGTAGAGGAGATAAATGAAAAACTGTTTTTT | CASMVEEINEKLFF
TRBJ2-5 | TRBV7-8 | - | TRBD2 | TGTGCCAGCAGCTTAGTCGGGACTAGAGGGGCGGAGACCCAGTACTTC | CASSLVGTRGAETQYF